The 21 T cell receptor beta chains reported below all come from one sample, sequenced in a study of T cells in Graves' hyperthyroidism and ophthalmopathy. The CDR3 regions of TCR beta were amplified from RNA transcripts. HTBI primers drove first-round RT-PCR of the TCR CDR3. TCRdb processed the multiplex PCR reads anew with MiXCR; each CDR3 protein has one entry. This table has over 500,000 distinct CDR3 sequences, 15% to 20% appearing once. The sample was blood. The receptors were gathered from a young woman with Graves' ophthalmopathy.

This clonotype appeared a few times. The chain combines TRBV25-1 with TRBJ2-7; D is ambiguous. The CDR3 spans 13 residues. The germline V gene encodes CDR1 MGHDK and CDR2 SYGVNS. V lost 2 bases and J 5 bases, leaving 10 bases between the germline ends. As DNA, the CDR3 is TGTGCCAGCAGTGAACTCGCCCCCCACGAGCAGTACTTC. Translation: CASSELAPHEQYF.

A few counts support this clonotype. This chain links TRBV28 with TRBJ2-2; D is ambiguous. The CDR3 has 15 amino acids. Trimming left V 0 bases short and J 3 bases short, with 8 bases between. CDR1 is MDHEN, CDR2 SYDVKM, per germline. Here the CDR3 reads CASSLWAGDTGELFF. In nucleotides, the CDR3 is TGTGCCAGCAGTTTATGGGCCGGAGACACCGGGGAGCTGTTTTTT.

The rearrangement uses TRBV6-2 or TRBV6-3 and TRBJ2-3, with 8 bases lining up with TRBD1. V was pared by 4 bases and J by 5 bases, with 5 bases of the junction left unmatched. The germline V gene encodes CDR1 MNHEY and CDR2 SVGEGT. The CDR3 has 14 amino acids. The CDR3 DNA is TGTGCCAGCAGTTCGCAGGGGGCTGGAGATACGCAGTATTTT. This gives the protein CASSSQGAGDTQYF.

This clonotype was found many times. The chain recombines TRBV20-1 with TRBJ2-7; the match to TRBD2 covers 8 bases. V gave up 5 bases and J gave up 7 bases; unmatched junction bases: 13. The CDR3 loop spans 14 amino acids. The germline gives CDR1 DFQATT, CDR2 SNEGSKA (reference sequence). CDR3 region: CSALPAGVKGEQYF. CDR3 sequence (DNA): TGCAGTGCTCTTCCAGCGGGAGTCAAAGGGGAGCAGTACTTC.

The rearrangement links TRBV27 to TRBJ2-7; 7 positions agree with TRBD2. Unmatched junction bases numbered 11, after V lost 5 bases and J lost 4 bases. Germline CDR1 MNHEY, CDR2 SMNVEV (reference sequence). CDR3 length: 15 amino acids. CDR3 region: CASSPPRRELYEQYF. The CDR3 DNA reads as TGTGCCAGCAGTCCGCCCCGGCGGGAGTTGTACGAGCAGTACTTC.

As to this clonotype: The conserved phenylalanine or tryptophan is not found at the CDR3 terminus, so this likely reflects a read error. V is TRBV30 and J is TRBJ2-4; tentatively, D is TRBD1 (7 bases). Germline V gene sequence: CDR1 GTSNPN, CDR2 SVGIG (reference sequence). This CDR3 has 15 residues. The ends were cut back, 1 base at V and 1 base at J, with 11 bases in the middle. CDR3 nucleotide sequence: TGTGCCTGGAGTGCGACAGGGAGGGCCAAAAACATTCAGTACTGC. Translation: CAWSATGRAKNIQYC.

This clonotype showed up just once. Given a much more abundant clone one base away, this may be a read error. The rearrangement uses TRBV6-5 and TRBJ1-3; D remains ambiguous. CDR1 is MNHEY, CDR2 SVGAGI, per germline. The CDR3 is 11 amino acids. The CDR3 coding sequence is TGTGACAGCAGTTCTGGAAACACCATATATTTT. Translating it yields CDSSSGNTIYF.

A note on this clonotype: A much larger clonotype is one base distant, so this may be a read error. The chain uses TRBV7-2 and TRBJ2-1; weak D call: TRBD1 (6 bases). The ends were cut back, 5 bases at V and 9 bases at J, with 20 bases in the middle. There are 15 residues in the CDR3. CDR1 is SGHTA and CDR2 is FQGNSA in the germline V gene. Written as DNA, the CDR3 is TGTGCCAGCAGCCTTTTTGGGACACACGATATTGAGCAGTTCTTC. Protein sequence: CASSLFGTHDIEQFF.

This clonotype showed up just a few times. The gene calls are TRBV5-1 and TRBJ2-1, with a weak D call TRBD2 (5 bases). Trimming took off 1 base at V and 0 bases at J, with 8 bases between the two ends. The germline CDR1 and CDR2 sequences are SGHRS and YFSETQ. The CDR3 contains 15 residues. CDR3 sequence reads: CASSLPSPSYNEQFF. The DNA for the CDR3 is TGCGCCAGCAGCTTGCCTAGCCCCTCCTACAATGAGCAGTTCTTC. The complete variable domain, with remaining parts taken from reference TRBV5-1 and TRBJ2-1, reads KAGVTQTPRYLIKTRGQQVTLSCSPISGHRSVSWYQQTPGQGLQFLFEYFSETQRNKGNFPGRFSGRQFSNSRSEMNVSTLELGDSALYLCASSLPSPSYNEQFFGPGTRLTVL.

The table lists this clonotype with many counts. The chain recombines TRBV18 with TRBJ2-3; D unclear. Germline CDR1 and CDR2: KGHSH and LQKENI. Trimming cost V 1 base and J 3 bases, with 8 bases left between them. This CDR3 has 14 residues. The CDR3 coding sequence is TGTGCCAGCTCACCACGGCCCGATACAGATACGCAGTATTTT. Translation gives CASSPRPDTDTQYF. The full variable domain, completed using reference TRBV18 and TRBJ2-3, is NAGVMQNPRHLVRRRGQEARLRCSPMKGHSHVYWYRQLPEEGLKFMVYLQKENIIDESGMPKERFSAEFPKEGPSILRIQQVVRGDSAAYFCASSPRPDTDTQYFGPGTRLTVL.

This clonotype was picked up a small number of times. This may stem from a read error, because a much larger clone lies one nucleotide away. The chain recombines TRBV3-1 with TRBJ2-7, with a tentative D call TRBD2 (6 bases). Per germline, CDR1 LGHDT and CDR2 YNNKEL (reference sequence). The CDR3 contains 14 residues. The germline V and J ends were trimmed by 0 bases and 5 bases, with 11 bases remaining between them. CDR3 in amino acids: CASSQEREADEQYF. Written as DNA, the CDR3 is TGTGCCAGCAGCCAAGAAAGGGAGGCGGACGAGCAGTACTTC.

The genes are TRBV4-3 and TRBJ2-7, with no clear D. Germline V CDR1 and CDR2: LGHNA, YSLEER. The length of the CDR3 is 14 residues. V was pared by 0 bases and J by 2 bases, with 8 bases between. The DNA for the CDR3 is TGCGCCAGCAGCCAAGATATCCCCACCTACGAGCAGTACTTC. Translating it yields CASSQDIPTYEQYF.

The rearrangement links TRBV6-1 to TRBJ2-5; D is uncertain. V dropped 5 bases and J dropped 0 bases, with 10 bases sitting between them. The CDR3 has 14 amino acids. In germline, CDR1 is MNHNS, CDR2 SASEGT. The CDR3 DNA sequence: TGTGCCAGCAGTCAAAATTGGGACCAAGAGACCCAGTACTTC. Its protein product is CASSQNWDQETQYF.

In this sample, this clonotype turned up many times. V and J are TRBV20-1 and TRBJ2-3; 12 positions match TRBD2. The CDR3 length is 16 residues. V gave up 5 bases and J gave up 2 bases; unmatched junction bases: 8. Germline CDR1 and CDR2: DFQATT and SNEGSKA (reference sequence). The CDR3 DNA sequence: TGCAGTGCTGCCGACCGACTAGCGGGAGTCACAGATACGCAGTATTTT. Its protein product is CSAADRLAGVTDTQYF.

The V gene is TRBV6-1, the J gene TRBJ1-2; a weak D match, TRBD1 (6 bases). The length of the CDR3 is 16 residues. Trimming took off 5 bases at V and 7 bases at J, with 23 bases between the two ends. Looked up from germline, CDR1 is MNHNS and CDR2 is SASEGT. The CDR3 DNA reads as TGTGCCAGCAGTTTCACACGCCAACAGGGCTCGGCTGGCTACACCTTC. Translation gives CASSFTRQQGSAGYTF.

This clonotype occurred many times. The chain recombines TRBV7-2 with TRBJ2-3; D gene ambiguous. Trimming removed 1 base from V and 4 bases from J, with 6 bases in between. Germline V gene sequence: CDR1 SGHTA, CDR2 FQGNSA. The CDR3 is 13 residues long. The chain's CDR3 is CASSLDRADTQYF. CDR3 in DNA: TGTGCCAGCAGCTTAGATAGGGCAGATACGCAGTATTTT.

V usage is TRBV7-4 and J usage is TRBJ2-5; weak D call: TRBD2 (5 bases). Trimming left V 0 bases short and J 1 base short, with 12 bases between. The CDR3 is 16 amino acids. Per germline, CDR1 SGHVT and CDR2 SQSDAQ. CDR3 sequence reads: CASSLASERSQETQYF. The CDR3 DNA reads TGTGCCAGCAGCTTAGCTTCCGAGCGGAGCCAAGAGACCCAGTACTTC.

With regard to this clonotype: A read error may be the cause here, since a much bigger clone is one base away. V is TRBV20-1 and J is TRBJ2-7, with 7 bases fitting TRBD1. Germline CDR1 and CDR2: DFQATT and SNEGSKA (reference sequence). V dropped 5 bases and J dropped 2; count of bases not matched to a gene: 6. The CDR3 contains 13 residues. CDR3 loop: CSAPRDSPYEQYF. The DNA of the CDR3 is TGCAGTGCTCCTCGGGACAGCCCCTACGAGCAGTACTTC.

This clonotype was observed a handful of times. The CDR3 sequence is CASSVASGSINEQFF. CDR3 nucleotide sequence: TGTGCCAGCAGCGTTGCCAGCGGGAGTATCAATGAGCAGTTCTTC. The chain employs TRBV9 and TRBJ2-1; 8 bases match TRBD2. Germline CDR1 SGDLS, CDR2 YYNGEE. The CDR3 runs 15 residues. V lost 2 bases, J lost 6 bases, and 7 bases stayed unmatched.

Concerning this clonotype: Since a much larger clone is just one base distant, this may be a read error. The CDR3 DNA reads as TGTGCCAGCAGCTGGGGGGCAGGGGAGACCCAGTACTTC. Translation gives CASSWGAGETQYF. The V gene is TRBV5-6, the J gene TRBJ2-5; either TRBD1 or TRBD2 may fit D (6 bases each). CDR1 is SGHDT and CDR2 is YYEEEE in the germline V gene. The CDR3 has 13 residues. Trimming took 3 bases from V and 5 from J, leaving 11 bases between them.

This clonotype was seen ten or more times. The CDR3 coding sequence is TGTGCCAGCAGCTTACCACCAAGAGATACGCAGTATTTT. Protein sequence: CASSLPPRDTQYF. The chain employs TRBV7-2 and TRBJ2-3; no firm D call. This CDR3 has 13 residues. Trimming shortened V by 2 bases and J by 5 bases, and 8 bases separated the two germline ends. Germline lookup yields CDR1 SGHTA and CDR2 FQGNSA.